This entry lists 30 T cell receptor beta chains sequenced from one sample in a study of blood T cell repertoires in COVID-19. The repertoire was sequenced with immunoSEQ multiplex PCR; TCRdb's copy has only in-frame clones and lacks some. The table records over 120,000 clones, over 60% of them present only once. The sequencing sample was made of peripheral blood. These receptors were collected from a woman older than 75 with active or convalescent COVID-19.

The sample holds a few counts of this clone. The V gene is TRBV5-1, the J gene TRBJ1-5; no reliable D call. This CDR3 is built from 14 residues. Germline V gene sequence: CDR1 SGHRS, CDR2 YFSETQ. V was clipped by 0 bases and J by 4 bases, with 8 bases between them. The CDR3 sequence: CASSLGLPNQPQHF. The CDR3 region has the DNA TGCGCCAGCAGCTTGGGACTGCCTAATCAGCCCCAGCATTTT.

The chain couples TRBV19 to TRBJ1-6; TRBD1 might be the D (6 bases). With 6 bases removed from V and 0 bases from J, the gap between germline ends came to 15 bases. The CDR3 length is 17 residues. In germline, CDR1 is LNHDA, CDR2 SQIVND (reference sequence). In nucleotides, the CDR3 is TGTGCCAGTAGCCCCCGGGACATGAGCTCCTATAATTCACCCCTCCACTTT. Translation gives CASSPRDMSSYNSPLHF.

The chain has TRBV10-2 and TRBJ2-2; no firm D call. V lost 6 bases and J lost 5, with 10 bases in between. The CDR3 totals 13 residues. The V gene's germline CDR1 is WSHSY and CDR2 SAAADI. This chain's CDR3 is CASRNSRTGELFF. The CDR3 DNA reads TGCGCCAGCAGGAATAGCCGGACCGGGGAGCTGTTTTTT.

The chain links TRBV14 to TRBJ1-2, with D possibly TRBD1 on 6 matching bases. CDR1 SGHDN and CDR2 FVKESK come from the germline V gene. The V gene lost 1 base and the J gene lost 9 bases, with 15 bases spanning the gap. This CDR3 is 14 amino acids long. The CDR3 coding sequence is TGTGCCAGCAGCCAAGCGGGAGGGGGTCATCGCTACACCTTC. This gives the protein CASSQAGGGHRYTF. Full variable domain (outside the CDR3, taken from reference TRBV14 and TRBJ1-2): EAGVTQFPSHSVIEKGQTVTLRCDPISGHDNLYWYRRVMGKEIKFLLHFVKESKQDESGMPNNRFLAERTGGTYSTLKVQPAELEDSGVYFCASSQAGGGHRYTFGSGTRLTVV.

Here the CDR3 DNA reads TGCGCCAGCAGCGCTCGGCCAGGCCTAACCTACGAGCAGTACTTC. As protein: CASSARPGLTYEQYF. The V and J genes are TRBV5-1 and TRBJ2-7, with D unclear. There are 15 residues in the CDR3. Germline V lookup: CDR1 SGHRS, CDR2 YFSETQ. V lost 4 bases to trimming and J lost 2 bases, with 16 bases between them. Variable domain in full (rest from reference TRBV5-1 and TRBJ2-7): KAGVTQTPRYLIKTRGQQVTLSCSPISGHRSVSWYQQTPGQGLQFLFEYFSETQRNKGNFPGRFSGRQFSNSRSEMNVSTLELGDSALYLCASSARPGLTYEQYFGPGTRLTVT.

The chain is built from TRBV15 and TRBJ1-4; 9 positions match TRBD1. Germline V gene sequence: CDR1 LNHNV, CDR2 YYDKDF (reference sequence). CDR3 length: 17 residues. The V gene end was trimmed by 4 bases and the J gene end by 0 bases; junction bases not matched to a gene: 6. CDR3 sequence: CATSIQGQGATNEKLFF. The DNA of the CDR3 is TGTGCCACCAGCATCCAGGGACAGGGTGCAACTAATGAAAAACTGTTTTTT.

V usage is TRBV15 and J usage is TRBJ2-7; TRBD1 matches at 8 bases. The CDR3 spans 14 residues. Trimming took 5 bases from V and 2 from J; bases not matched to a gene: 5. The germline CDR1 and CDR2 sequences are LNHNV and YYDKDF (reference sequence). CDR3 loop: CATSVRQGTYEQYF. CDR3 DNA: TGTGCCACCAGCGTCCGACAGGGGACCTACGAGCAGTACTTC. Full variable domain (rest looked up from reference TRBV15 and TRBJ2-7): DAMVIQNPRYQVTQFGKPVTLSCSQTLNHNVMYWYQQKSSQAPKLLFHYYDKDFNNEADTPDNFQSRRPNTSFCFLDIRSPGLGDTAMYLCATSVRQGTYEQYFGPGTRLTVT.

The table lists this clone with a few counts. This chain connects TRBV18 to TRBJ2-1; possible D gene TRBD2, 5 bases. The germline V gene has CDR1 KGHSH and CDR2 LQKENI. This CDR3 comprises 15 residues. Trimming left V 6 bases short and J 5 bases short, with 17 bases between. CDR3 coding DNA: TGTGCCAGCTCGATAAAAATGACGGGAAACAATGAGCAGTTCTTC. Protein product: CASSIKMTGNNEQFF.

CDR3 residues: CASSYGVGQVLEAFF. The CDR3, as DNA: TGTGCCAGCAGTTACGGTGTGGGGCAGGTCCTTGAAGCTTTCTTT. The V and J genes are TRBV6-5 and TRBJ1-1; a possible D gene is TRBD1 (5 bases). V was shortened by 2 bases and J by 7 bases, with 17 bases between the two germline ends. CDR1 and CDR2 (germline): MNHEY, SVGAGI. This CDR3 contains 15 residues.

The rearrangement joins TRBV5-1 to TRBJ2-1; tentatively, D is TRBD2 (9 bases). Germline CDR1 and CDR2: SGHRS and YFSETQ. This CDR3 spans 17 amino acids. Trimming removed 3 bases at V and 2 bases at J, with 18 bases between. The CDR3 sequence: CASSSGGGGAPYNEQFF. The CDR3 coding sequence is TGCGCCAGCAGCTCAGGGGGCGGGGGGGCCCCCTACAATGAGCAGTTCTTC.

This clone was detected once. The junction shows a germline mismatch at one end, possibly a read error. V usage is TRBV30 and J usage is TRBJ2-2, with D tentatively TRBD2 (5 bases). CDR1 and CDR2 from the germline V gene are GTSNPN and SVGIG (reference sequence). This CDR3 is built from 15 residues. The CDR3 nucleotides are TGTGCCTGGAGTTCCCCCGAGGGCCACACCGAGGAGCTGTTTTTT. Its translation: CAWSSPEGHTEELFF.

V is TRBV5-1 and J is TRBJ1-1; D perhaps matches TRBD1 (6 bases). With 3 bases removed from V and 5 bases from J, the gap between germline ends came to 14 bases. CDR3 length: 14 amino acids. Germline lookup yields CDR1 SGHRS and CDR2 YFSETQ. CDR3 nucleotides: TGCGCCAGCAGCTCTTGGACAGTGCGGACTGAAGCTTTCTTT. Translation gives CASSSWTVRTEAFF.

This chain uses TRBV6-6 with TRBJ1-2; 9 bases match TRBD1. V shed 4 bases, J shed 7 bases, and the junction held 13 bases outside the gene matches. CDR1 MNHNY and CDR2 SVGAGI come from the germline V gene (reference sequence). The CDR3 totals 16 residues. The CDR3: CASSLDRGRGSSGYTF. CDR3 bases: TGTGCCAGCAGTTTGGACAGGGGTCGCGGTTCTTCTGGCTACACCTTC.

The J gene is TRBJ2-7, the V gene TRBV5-7; D may be TRBD1 (6 bases). TRBV5-7 is classed as an ORF, of uncertain function. V was pared by 2 bases and J by 2 bases, with 11 bases between. This CDR3 has 14 amino acids. Written as DNA, the CDR3 is TGTGCCAGCAGCTTTTCAGGGGTGACCTACGAGCAGTACTTC. This encodes CASSFSGVTYEQYF.

This chain joins TRBV5-1 and TRBJ2-5; D perhaps matches TRBD1 (5 bases). The CDR3 contains 16 residues. V was clipped by 0 bases and J by 9 bases, with 21 bases between them. CDR1 is SGHRS and CDR2 is YFSETQ in the germline V gene. DNA for the CDR3: TGCGCCAGCAGCTTGGCCCCCGGGTCGACTCTAGGGGCCCAGTACTTC. Translating it yields CASSLAPGSTLGAQYF. Combining the CDR3 with reference TRBV5-1 and TRBJ2-5 gives the whole variable domain KAGVTQTPRYLIKTRGQQVTLSCSPISGHRSVSWYQQTPGQGLQFLFEYFSETQRNKGNFPGRFSGRQFSNSRSEMNVSTLELGDSALYLCASSLAPGSTLGAQYFGPGTRLLVL.

This chain connects TRBV2 to TRBJ2-3, with D possibly being TRBD2 (6 bases). Trimming shortened V by 6 bases and J by 6 bases, and 16 bases separated the two germline ends. There are 14 residues in the CDR3. Germline V gene lookup returns CDR1 SNHLY and CDR2 FYNNEI. The CDR3 DNA is TGTGCCAGCAGGGCCCTGACTAGGTTGGATACGCAGTATTTT. Encoded protein: CASRALTRLDTQYF. Looking up the rest from reference TRBV2 and TRBJ2-3 gives the full variable domain: EPEVTQTPSHQVTQMGQEVILRCVPISNHLYFYWYRQILGQKVEFLVSFYNNEISEKSEIFDDQFSVERPDGSNFTLKIRSTKLEDSAMYFCASRALTRLDTQYFGPGTRLTVL.

This clone has only one observation. The V gene is TRBV30, the J gene TRBJ2-7; 8 positions match TRBD1. The length of the CDR3 is 16 residues. The germline V gene encodes CDR1 GTSNPN and CDR2 SVGIG (reference sequence). The V and J ends lost 0 bases and 3 bases, in that order; junction bases with no gene match: 10. CDR3 bases: TGTGCCTGGAGTGTACAAGCGACAGGGGCAGGCTACGAGCAGTACTTC. It yields the protein CAWSVQATGAGYEQYF.

The chain uses TRBV20-1 and TRBJ2-1; D unclear. Trimming removed 5 bases at V and 10 bases at J, with 12 bases between. The germline CDR1 and CDR2 sequences are DFQATT and SNEGSKA (reference sequence). The CDR3 is made up of 11 amino acids. The CDR3 DNA reads TGCAGTGCTGGAGTGGAGAGAGAGCAGTTCTTC. This gives the protein CSAGVEREQFF.

The V and J genes are TRBV3-1 (or the pseudogene TRBV3-2) and TRBJ2-1; 13 bases agree with TRBD2. Germline V gene data show CDR1 as LGHDT and CDR2 as YNNKEL (reference sequence). The J segment lost 0 bases and the V segment lost 1 base, leaving 6 bases of the junction unmatched. This CDR3 comprises 19 residues. DNA of the CDR3: TGTGCCAGCAGCCAAGGTGGACTAGCGGGGGACCTCTCCTACAATGAGCAGTTCTTC. Its translation: CASSQGGLAGDLSYNEQFF.

This chain uses TRBV7-9 with TRBJ1-3; weak D call: TRBD1 (5 bases). Germline CDR1 and CDR2: SEHNR and FQNEAQ (reference sequence). The CDR3 totals 16 residues. Trimming stripped 3 bases from V and 3 bases from J, with 15 bases between. CDR3 nucleotides: TGTGCCAGCAGCTTTCCGGGTGGGACTAGTGGAAACACCATATATTTT. As protein: CASSFPGGTSGNTIYF.

The V and J genes are TRBV19 and TRBJ1-2; TRBD1 aligns across 7 bases. The germline V gene has CDR1 LNHDA and CDR2 SQIVND (reference sequence). This CDR3 comprises 15 residues. Germline trimming cut 5 bases from V and 0 bases from J; bases unmatched to any gene: 6. CDR3 region: CASSRRTGTNYGYTF. CDR3 coding DNA: TGTGCCAGTAGTCGGAGGACAGGCACTAACTATGGCTACACCTTC. Filled out from reference TRBV19 and TRBJ1-2, the complete variable domain reads DGGITQSPKYLFRKEGQNVTLSCEQNLNHDAMYWYRQDPGQGLRLIYYSQIVNDFQKGDIAEGYSVSREKKESFPLTVTSAQKNPTAFYLCASSRRTGTNYGYTFGSGTRLTVV.

J is TRBJ1-2 and V is TRBV7-2; 10 positions match TRBD1. Trimming at V came to 4 bases and at J to 9 bases, leaving 8 bases not matched to a gene. This CDR3 is 14 amino acids long. Germline assignment: CDR1 SGHTA and CDR2 FQGNSA. CDR3 nucleotides: TGTGCCAGCAGCTCAGGGGACAGGGGTGCCAGCTACACCTTC. Residues: CASSSGDRGASYTF. Drawing the rest from reference TRBV7-2 and TRBJ1-2, the complete variable domain is GAGVSQSPSNKVTEKGKDVELRCDPISGHTALYWYRQSLGQGLEFLIYFQGNSAPDKSGLPSDRFSAERTGGSVSTLTIQRTQQEDSAVYLCASSSGDRGASYTFGSGTRLTVV.

This clone occurred once. The rearrangement uses TRBV6-5 and TRBJ1-1; 7 positions match TRBD1. Germline lookup yields CDR1 MNHEY and CDR2 SVGAGI. The CDR3 is 13 residues long. V lost 5 bases and J lost 5; bases outside the gene matches: 5. CDR3 sequence reads: CASSTQGYTEAFF. CDR3 sequence (DNA): TGTGCCAGCAGTACACAGGGGTATACTGAAGCTTTCTTT.

The gene calls are TRBV6-2 or TRBV6-3 and TRBJ2-1; TRBD2 matches at 9 bases. V shed 4 bases and J 7 bases; nucleotides not matched to a gene: 17. In germline, CDR1 is MNHEY, CDR2 SVGEGT. This CDR3 spans 18 amino acids. CDR3 residues: CASSLPPLRLAGQNEQFF. The CDR3 DNA reads as TGTGCCAGCAGTTTACCCCCATTACGGCTAGCGGGGCAAAATGAGCAGTTCTTC.

The rearrangement uses TRBV11-1 and TRBJ2-7, with 9 bases matching TRBD1. J lost 5 bases, V lost 6 bases, and 11 bases had no gene match. CDR3 length equals 15 residues. The germline V gene has CDR1 SGHAT and CDR2 FQDESV (reference sequence). CDR3 DNA sequence: TGTGCCAGCAGTCTTCACAGGGGGCGCGGCGACGAGCAGTACTTC. Amino acids: CASSLHRGRGDEQYF.

This clone has a handful of counts. The chain links TRBV5-8 to TRBJ1-2; no clear D gene. Trimming left V 0 bases short and J 7 bases short, with 7 bases between. The germline V gene has CDR1 SGHTS and CDR2 YDEGEE. The CDR3 totals 12 residues. The CDR3 coding sequence is TGTGCCAGCAGCTTGGATGGACTTGGCTACACCTTC. Translating it yields CASSLDGLGYTF. Full variable domain (missing parts from reference TRBV5-8 and TRBJ1-2): EAGVTQSPTHLIKTRGQQATLRCSPISGHTSVYWYQQALGLGLQFLLWYDEGEERNRGNFPPRFSGRQFPNYSSELNVNALELEDSALYLCASSLDGLGYTFGSGTRLTVV.

The chain has TRBV29-1 and TRBJ1-5; unclear D gene. Per germline, CDR1 SQVTM and CDR2 ANQGSEA. Trimming removed 4 bases from V and 3 bases from J, with 10 bases in between. The CDR3 is made up of 13 amino acids. The CDR3 here is CSVVNEANQPQHF. For the CDR3, the DNA is TGCAGCGTTGTTAATGAGGCCAATCAGCCCCAGCATTTT. Together with reference TRBV29-1 and TRBJ1-5, the CDR3 gives the full variable domain: SAVISQKPSRDICQRGTSLTIQCQVDSQVTMMFWYRQQPGQSLTLIATANQGSEATYESGFVIDKFPISRPNLTFSTLTVSNMSPEDSSIYLCSVVNEANQPQHFGDGTRLSIL.

This chain links TRBV6-5 with TRBJ1-2, with 7 positions matching TRBD1. V shed 5 bases and J 1 base; nucleotides not matched to a gene: 7. CDR1 is MNHEY, CDR2 SVGAGI, per germline. CDR3 size: 15 residues. CDR3 protein: CASSPARGSNYGYTF. CDR3 nucleotide sequence: TGTGCCAGCAGTCCCGCCAGGGGGAGTAACTATGGCTACACCTTC.

The chain combines TRBV30 with TRBJ1-1, with 9 positions matching TRBD1. The V and J ends lost 0 bases and 5 bases, in that order; junction bases with no gene match: 4. There are 14 residues in the CDR3. The germline V gene encodes CDR1 GTSNPN and CDR2 SVGIG (reference sequence). CDR3 protein: CAWSVQGAGTEAFF. The DNA of the CDR3 is TGTGCCTGGAGTGTACAGGGGGCCGGGACTGAAGCTTTCTTT.

Note on this clone: One end of the junction does not line up with germline, which may come from a read error. Distinct nucleotide sequences in the sample also encode this CDR3. The gene calls are TRBV13 and TRBJ2-7, with D possibly being TRBD2 (6 bases). Germline V lookup: CDR1 PRHDT, CDR2 FYEKMQ (reference sequence). This CDR3 spans 15 amino acids. In DNA form, the CDR3 reads TGTGCCAGCAGCCCCCGGGTCGGGGGAACCTATGAGCAGTACTTC. It is translated as CASSPRVGGTYEQYF.